This TCR beta chain emerged from a study of T cell responses to AZD1222 COVID-19 vaccine. Recipients boosted at about 4 weeks or about 12 weeks are pooled. This clone has just one count. The antigen remains unidentified. Sequenced by immunoSEQ multiplex PCR; TCRdb stores in-frame clones only, minus some. The data show approximately 150,000 clones, around nine tenths seen once. Study conclusions and caveats: Donors skewed white British and female; clonal diversity was possibly underestimated. There were repertoire samples only from the period after the peak T cell response.

This CDR3 has 15 amino acids. With 4 bases removed from V and 0 bases from J, the gap between germline ends came to 12 bases. The germline gives CDR1 LNHDA, CDR2 SQIVND (reference sequence). Sequenced here: peripheral blood, sampled 28 days after the second AZD1222 dose. This clonotype was obtained from an adult who received the AZD1222 COVID-19 vaccine. The chain uses TRBV19 and TRBJ1-1, with a possible D match to TRBD1 (5 bases). CDR3 nucleotides: TGTGCCAGTAGTACCTCTAAGACAGTGAACACTGAAGCTTTCTTT. Amino acid sequence: CASSTSKTVNTEAFF.